This TCR beta chain derives from a study of early T cells in non-severe SARS-CoV-2 infection. Germline V gene lookup returns CDR1 SGHTS and CDR2 YDEGEE. The V gene lost 0 bases and the J gene lost 4 bases, with 5 bases spanning the gap. The length of the CDR3 is 14 residues. This clonotype has a count of ten or more. Using its own MiXCR run on the 5' RACE reads, TCRdb lists one record per CDR3 protein. The sample comprises around 50,000 distinct CDR3 sequences, 12% of which are singletons, and around 3.5% rests with the top ten. What was sequenced was whole blood. V usage is TRBV5-8 and J usage is TRBJ2-6; no clear D. The clonotype originates from an adult who was a healthcare worker with PCR-confirmed SARS-CoV-2 infection or an uninfected control (not recorded which). CDR3 region: CASSLAVGANVLTF. CDR3 DNA sequence: TGTGCCAGCAGCTTGGCCGTGGGGGCCAACGTCCTGACTTTC.